Below, one TCR beta chain is given with its context. The antigen is unknown. These data originate in a study of cytomegalovirus exposure and HLA in healthy donors. Study-wide findings and caveats: There was a cluster of highly shared sequence variants that was likely a sequencing artifact. In vitro checks showed that a few CMV-associated chains really do target CMV antigens.

PCR involved 60 Vbeta and 13 Jbeta primers. Data came from immunoSEQ multiplex PCR; TCRdb stores just in-frame clones and leaves some out. The table includes over 200,000 clones, over 65% detected once. The V and J ends lost 4 bases and 6 bases, in that order; junction bases with no gene match: 12. This CDR3 contains 15 residues. The germline V gene has CDR1 SGHRS and CDR2 YFSETQ. This clonotype originated in a human donor in good health. V usage is TRBV5-1 and J usage is TRBJ1-2, with TRBD1 identical over 7 bases. Material: PBMCs. The CDR3 reads CASSPWTGSGDGYTF. CDR3 sequence (DNA): TGCGCCAGCAGCCCATGGACAGGCTCGGGAGATGGCTACACCTTC.